This TCR beta chain is from a study of T cell responses to AZD1222 COVID-19 vaccine. The study's findings and limits: AZD1222 recipients seropositive at baseline numbered only six or seven.

Method: immunoSEQ multiplex PCR; TCRdb's copy keeps in-frame clones and lacks some. The table has 150,000 to 200,000 clones, about 93% seen once; the top ten hold about 0.6%. V shed 6 bases, J shed 4 bases, and the junction held 8 bases outside the gene matches. CDR1 and CDR2 (germline): SNHLY, FYNNEI. The CDR3 is 16 residues long. For this clone: The antigen remains unidentified.

Sequencing used peripheral blood, obtained on day 0 of AZD1222 vaccination. This clonotype was obtained from an adult in good health. J is TRBJ1-5 and V is TRBV2, with 11 nucleotides matching TRBD1. The CDR3, as DNA: TGTGCCAGCAGGATAAACCGGGACAGGGGGAATCAGCCCCAGCATTTT. Translation: CASRINRDRGNQPQHF.